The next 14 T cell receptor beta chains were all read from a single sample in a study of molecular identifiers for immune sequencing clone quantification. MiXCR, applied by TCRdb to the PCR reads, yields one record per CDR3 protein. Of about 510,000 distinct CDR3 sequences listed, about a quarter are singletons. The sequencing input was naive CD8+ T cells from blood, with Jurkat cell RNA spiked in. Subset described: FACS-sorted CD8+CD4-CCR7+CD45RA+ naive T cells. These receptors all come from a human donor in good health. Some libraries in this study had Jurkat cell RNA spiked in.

In DNA, the CDR3 is TGCAGTGCTCGTAGCCTTTACAGGGAGGAGGAGACCCAGTACTTC. As protein: CSARSLYREEETQYF. J is TRBJ2-5 and V is TRBV20-1, with D perhaps matching TRBD1 or TRBD2 (6 bases each). From germline, CDR1 is DFQATT and CDR2 SNEGSKA (reference sequence). Deletions cut 5 bases from V and 5 bases from J, with 21 bases between. This CDR3 region has 15 residues.

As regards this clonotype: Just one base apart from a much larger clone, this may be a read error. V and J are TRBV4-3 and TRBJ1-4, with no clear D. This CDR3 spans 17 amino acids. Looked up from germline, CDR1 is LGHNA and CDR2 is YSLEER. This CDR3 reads CASSQEPPFSTNEKLVF. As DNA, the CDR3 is TGCGCCAGCAGCCAAGAACCGCCCTTTTCAACTAATGAAAAACTGGTTTTT.

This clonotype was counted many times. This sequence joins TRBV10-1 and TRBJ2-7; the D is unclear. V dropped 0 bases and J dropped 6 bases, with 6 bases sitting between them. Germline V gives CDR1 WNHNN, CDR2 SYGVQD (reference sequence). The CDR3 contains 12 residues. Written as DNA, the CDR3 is TGCGCCAGCAGTGAGTCCGGTTCCGAGCAGTACTTC. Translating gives CASSESGSEQYF.

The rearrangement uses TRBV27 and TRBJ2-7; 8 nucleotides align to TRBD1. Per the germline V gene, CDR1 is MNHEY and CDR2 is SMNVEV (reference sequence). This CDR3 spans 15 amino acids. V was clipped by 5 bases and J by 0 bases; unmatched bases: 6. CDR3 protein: CASSDGQGPSYEQYF. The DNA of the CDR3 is TGTGCCAGCAGTGATGGACAGGGCCCCTCCTACGAGCAGTACTTC.

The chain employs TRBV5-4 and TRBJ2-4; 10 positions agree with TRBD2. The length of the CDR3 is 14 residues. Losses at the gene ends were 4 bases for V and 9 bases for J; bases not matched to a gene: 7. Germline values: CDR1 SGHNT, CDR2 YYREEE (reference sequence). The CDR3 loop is CASSIGLAESIQYF. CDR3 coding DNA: TGTGCCAGCAGCATAGGACTAGCGGAAAGCATTCAGTACTTC.

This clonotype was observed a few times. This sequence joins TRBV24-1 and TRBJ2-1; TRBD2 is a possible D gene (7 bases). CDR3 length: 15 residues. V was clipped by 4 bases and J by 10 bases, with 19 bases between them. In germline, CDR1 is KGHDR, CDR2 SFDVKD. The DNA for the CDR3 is TGTGCCACCAGTGAAGTGACAGGCGGGGGAGAGGAGCAGTTCTTC. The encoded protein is CATSEVTGGGEEQFF.

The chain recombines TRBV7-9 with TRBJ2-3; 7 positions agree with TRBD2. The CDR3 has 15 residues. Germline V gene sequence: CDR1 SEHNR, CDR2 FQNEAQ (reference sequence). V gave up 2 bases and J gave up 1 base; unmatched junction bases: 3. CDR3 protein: CASSLNRGGTDTQYF. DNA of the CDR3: TGTGCCAGCAGCTTAAACCGGGGGGGCACAGATACGCAGTATTTT. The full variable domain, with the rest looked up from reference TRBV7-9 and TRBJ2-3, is DTGVSQNPRHKITKRGQNVTFRCDPISEHNRLYWYRQTLGQGPEFLTYFQNEAQLEKSRLLSDRFSAERPKGSFSTLEIQRTEQGDSAMYLCASSLNRGGTDTQYFGPGTRLTVL.

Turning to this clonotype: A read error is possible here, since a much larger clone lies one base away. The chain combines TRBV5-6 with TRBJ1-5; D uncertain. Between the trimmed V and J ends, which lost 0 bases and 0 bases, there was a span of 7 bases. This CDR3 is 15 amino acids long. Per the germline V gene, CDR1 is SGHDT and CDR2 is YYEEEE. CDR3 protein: CASSLAGPSNQPQHF. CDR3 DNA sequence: TGTGCCAGCAGCTTGGCAGGACCTAGCAATCAGCCCCAGCATTTT.

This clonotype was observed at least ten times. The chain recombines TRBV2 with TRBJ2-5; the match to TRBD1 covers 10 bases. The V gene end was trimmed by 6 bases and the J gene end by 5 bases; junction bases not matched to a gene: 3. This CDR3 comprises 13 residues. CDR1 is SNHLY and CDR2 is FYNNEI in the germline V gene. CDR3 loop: CASRDRGPETQYF. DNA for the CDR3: TGTGCCAGCAGAGACAGGGGGCCGGAGACCCAGTACTTC.

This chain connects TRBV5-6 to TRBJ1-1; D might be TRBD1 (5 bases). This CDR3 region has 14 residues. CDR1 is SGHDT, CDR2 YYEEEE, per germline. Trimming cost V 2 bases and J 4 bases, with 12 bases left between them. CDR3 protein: CASSLGTITTEAFF. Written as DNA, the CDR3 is TGTGCCAGCAGCTTAGGGACTATCACCACTGAAGCTTTCTTT. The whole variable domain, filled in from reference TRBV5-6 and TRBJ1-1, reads DAGVTQSPTHLIKTRGQQVTLRCSPKSGHDTVSWYQQALGQGPQFIFQYYEEEERQRGNFPDRFSGHQFPNYSSELNVNALLLGDSALYLCASSLGTITTEAFFGQGTRLTVV.

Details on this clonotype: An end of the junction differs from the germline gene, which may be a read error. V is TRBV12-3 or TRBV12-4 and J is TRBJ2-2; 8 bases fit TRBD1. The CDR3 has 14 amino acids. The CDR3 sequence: CASTADRVTGGLFF. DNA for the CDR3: TGTGCCAGCACCGCGGACAGGGTGACCGGGGGGCTGTTTTTT.

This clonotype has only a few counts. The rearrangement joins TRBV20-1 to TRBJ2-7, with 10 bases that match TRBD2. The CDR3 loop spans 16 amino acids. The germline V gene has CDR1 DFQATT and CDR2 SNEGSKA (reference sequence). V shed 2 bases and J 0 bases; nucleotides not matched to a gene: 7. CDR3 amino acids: CSARSSGGARSYEQYF. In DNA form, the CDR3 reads TGCAGTGCTAGATCGAGCGGGGGGGCCCGCTCCTACGAGCAGTACTTC.

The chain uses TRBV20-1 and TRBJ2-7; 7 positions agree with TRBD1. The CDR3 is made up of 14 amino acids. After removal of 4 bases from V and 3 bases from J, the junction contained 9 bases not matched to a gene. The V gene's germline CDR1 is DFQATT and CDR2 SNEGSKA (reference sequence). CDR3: CSAIGTDLFYEQYF. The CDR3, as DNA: TGCAGTGCTATCGGGACAGACCTTTTCTACGAGCAGTACTTC.

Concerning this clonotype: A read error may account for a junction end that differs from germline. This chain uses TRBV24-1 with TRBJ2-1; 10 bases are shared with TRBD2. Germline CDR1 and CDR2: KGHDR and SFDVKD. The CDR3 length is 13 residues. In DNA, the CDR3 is TGTGCCACGTCTAGCGGGGGTTACAATGAGCAGCTCTTC. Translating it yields CATSSGGYNEQLF.